Listed here is a single T cell receptor beta chain. This specimen comes from a study of shared T cell receptors in the human thymus. Assay used: immunoSEQ multiplex PCR; TCRdb lists only in-frame clones, some missing. The profile shows 700,000 or so clones, 70% to 90% of them singletons. CDR3 size: 14 residues. The V and J ends lost 2 bases and 8 bases respectively, with 13 bases between them. Germline V gives CDR1 MNHNS, CDR2 SASEGT. The data also belong to a second study, concerning human thymus T cells. As that study records: Corrective heart surgery yielded resections, and these provided the thymus tissue. Unrelated individuals had highly overlapping thymic repertoires, as reported in related research.

The receptor was isolated from a girl less than two years old with a congenital heart defect. V is TRBV6-1 and J is TRBJ1-5; a weak D match, TRBD1 (6 bases). Source material: thymocytes. For the CDR3, the DNA is TGTGCCAGCAGTGAATCCGGCGGGGGCGAGCCCCAGCATTTT. Translation gives CASSESGGGEPQHF.